This T cell receptor (beta chain) was captured by sequencing in a study of blood T cell repertoires in COVID-19. Study at large: The study drew acute and convalescent COVID-19 samples from the United States, Italy and Spain. The analysed material was cDNA or gDNA that came from T cells, B-cell-depleted T cells, or PBMCs.

The repertoire was sequenced with immunoSEQ multiplex PCR; TCRdb's copy has only in-frame clones and lacks some. The profile shows some 50,000 clones, 83% of them singletons. Germline CDR1 reads MNHEY; CDR2 reads SVGEGT. V dropped 2 bases and J dropped 3 bases, with 14 bases sitting between them. The CDR3 is 15 residues long. Source material: peripheral blood. This clonotype was obtained from a man older than 75 in a cohort sampled during active COVID-19. The chain joins TRBV6-2 or TRBV6-3 to TRBJ2-7; perhaps TRBD1 as D (6 bases). Written as DNA, the CDR3 is TGTGCCAGCAGTTACCCTCCGGACAGCCGCTACGAGCAGTACTTC. This encodes CASSYPPDSRYEQYF.